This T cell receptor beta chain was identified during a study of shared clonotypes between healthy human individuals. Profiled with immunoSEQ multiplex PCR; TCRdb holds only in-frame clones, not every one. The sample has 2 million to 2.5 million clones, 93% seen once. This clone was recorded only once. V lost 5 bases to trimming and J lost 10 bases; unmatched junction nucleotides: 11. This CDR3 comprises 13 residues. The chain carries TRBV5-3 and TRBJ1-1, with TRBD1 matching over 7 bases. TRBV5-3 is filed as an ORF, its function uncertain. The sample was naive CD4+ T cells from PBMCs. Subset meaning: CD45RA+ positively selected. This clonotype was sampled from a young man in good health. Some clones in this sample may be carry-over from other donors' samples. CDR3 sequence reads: CARRRGQSFSAFF. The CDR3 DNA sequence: TGTGCCAGAAGACGGGGACAGTCATTTTCAGCTTTCTTT.